This TCR beta chain emerged from a study of long-term antiretroviral therapy in people with HIV (dated by TCRdb to between 2021 and 2024). As for the study more broadly: The earliest samples were collected roughly a decade before the 2015 WHO recommendation for immediate ART, at a time when ART was usually postponed until CD4 counts fell. This retrospective serial study examined whether starting ART and sustained HIV suppression were associated with changes in the composition and diversity of the TRB repertoire in peripheral blood. From some 30 adults with confirmed HIV infection, the cohort provided 150 to 200 cryopreserved PBMC samples, gathered serially across a mean of approximately six years (range 1-12). Of the approximately 32 participants with HIV, 10 to 11 were female. No cross-contamination during QIAcube processing was shown when test extractions of a monoclonal T-cell line were performed alongside about 30 polyclonal samples.

Participants were included only if at least one PBMC sample before ART initiation and at least two post-ART samples were available. Every participant with HIV received treatment in the United States of America. Cryopreserved samples of about 0.95-11 million PBMC were thawed and washed before DNA extraction. At the time of the earliest PBMC sample, participants with HIV were aged between roughly 20 and 60 years. Each participant contributed PBMC samples from 1-4 timepoints before ART initiation and 2-8 timepoints after ART initiation, with a median of 7 samples. For every participant, serial HIV viral load, CD4+ T-cell count, ART history and demographic data were obtained. Using a Qiagen kit on a QIAcube, genomic DNA was extracted from unsorted PBMC, with samples processed in batches of 12. Summary of the overall study and its limitations: The samples were dated from about 2004 to 2017, and the ART regimens that were used may be less effective than current ART regimens. Starting ART was linked to a significant rise in TRB diversity, yet even after long-term ART the diversity remained significantly lower than in transplant donor controls. At every time point, the repertoire was dominated by expanded TRB clones first identified before ART initiation, although this dominance fluctuated and, in many PLHIV, declined after ART. Limited PBMC availability meant only the TCR beta chain was sequenced, without alpha chain pairing. HIV repertoires had narrower CDR3 length ranges than controls, and the network structure suggested an antigen-experienced repertoire that shifted only slightly toward naive after ART. Inferences about post-ART repertoire changes were limited because no data were available on ART adherence, viral resistance or therapy changes. Because pre-ART samples had limited cell numbers, profiling was done on unsorted PBMC rather than on sorted CD4+ and CD8+ T cells.

The trim is 6 bases for V and 3 bases for J, with a gap of 11 bases between the germline ends. The CDR3 runs 14 residues from the cysteine to the phenylalanine. The DNA shown is the 42-base CDR3, in frame from base 1. As encoded in the germline V gene (reference sequence), CDR1 is MNHNY while CDR2 is SVGAGI. As for this clone: Its antigen remains unidentified. No base quality information exists; no much larger clone differs at one position.

The immunoSEQ hsTCRB v3.0 assay was used at survey level resolution to sequence the TRB variable region. A depth of roughly 35,000-55,000 T-cell genomes per sample was targeted for TRB sequencing. TRB libraries were pooled and sequenced on an Illumina MiSeq using a v3 150-cycle kit. Regarding the original processing steps: Repertoire analysis was run in R within a reproducible Nextflow workflow that covered QC, data transformation and analysis. Custom analyses were implemented in LymphoSeq2, an R package for AIRR-Seq data exploration. After excluding several samples that yielded fewer than 5000 total TRB sequences, 150 to 200 HIV repertoires remained for analysis. Among the approximately 180 retained HIV repertoires, about 60 were collected before ART initiation and approximately 130 were collected after ART initiation. Repertoires were downsampled to 5000 TRB nucleotide sequences, and summary statistics were averaged over 100 downsampling iterations. TRB sequences were retained for analysis only if CDR3 regions of at least seven amino acids were present. A Shannon entropy-derived clonality score and the Gini coefficient were used to measure diversity. Repertoire networks linked the top 5000 CDR3 amino acid sequences whenever two sequences differed by an edit distance of one. Antigen specificity groups and MHC restriction were predicted for TRB CDR3 amino acid sequences with GLIPH2. To flag known CMV, EBV, HIV or tissue antigen associations, CDR3 amino acid sequences were matched against VDJdb and McPAS-TCR. Pre-ART, post-ART and control groups were compared with Wilcoxon signed-rank tests and Holm-Bonferroni correction. The clones in this table, taken by TCRdb from immuneACCESS, are in-frame only. Not every clone is retained; where verified, under half of the shortfall comes from an unresolved V gene, and the cause of the rest is unknown. That table furnishes V, J and clone size, whereas the DNA furnished D and trimming. This sample holds 29,000 or so clones; about 94% were observed only once. The top ten hold 2.5% to 3.5% of the sample.

The material sequenced was unsorted PBMCs, taken around 7.4 years after starting antiretroviral therapy. The receptor comes from a man aged 45-60 years with HIV. The chain joins TRBV6-6 to TRBJ2-2, with the D gene uncertain. CDR3 region: CASSLLGDTGELFF. In nucleotide form, the sequence is TGTGCCAGCAGCCTTCTTGGGGACACCGGGGAGCTGTTTTTT.